This T cell receptor beta chain appears in the sequencing data of a study of blood T cell repertoires in COVID-19. Across the whole study: COVID-19 samples, acute and convalescent, were from the United States, Italy and Spain.

Libraries were prepared by immunoSEQ multiplex PCR; TCRdb keeps only in-frame clonotypes and omits some of them. The sample has approximately 170,000 clones; roughly four fifths are singletons. This clone was counted a single time. The CDR3 spans 15 residues. Germline CDR1 SGHNT, CDR2 YENEEA. V trimming: 4 bases; J trimming: 0 bases; junction bases outside the gene matches: 5. The J gene is TRBJ1-1, the V gene TRBV11-3, with 7 nucleotides matching TRBD1. The sequence was collected from a man in his 60s with active or convalescent COVID-19. Material for sequencing was peripheral blood. The DNA of the CDR3 is TGTGCCAGCAGCTCCAGACAGGGACTGAACACTGAAGCTTTCTTT. It specifies CASSSRQGLNTEAFF.